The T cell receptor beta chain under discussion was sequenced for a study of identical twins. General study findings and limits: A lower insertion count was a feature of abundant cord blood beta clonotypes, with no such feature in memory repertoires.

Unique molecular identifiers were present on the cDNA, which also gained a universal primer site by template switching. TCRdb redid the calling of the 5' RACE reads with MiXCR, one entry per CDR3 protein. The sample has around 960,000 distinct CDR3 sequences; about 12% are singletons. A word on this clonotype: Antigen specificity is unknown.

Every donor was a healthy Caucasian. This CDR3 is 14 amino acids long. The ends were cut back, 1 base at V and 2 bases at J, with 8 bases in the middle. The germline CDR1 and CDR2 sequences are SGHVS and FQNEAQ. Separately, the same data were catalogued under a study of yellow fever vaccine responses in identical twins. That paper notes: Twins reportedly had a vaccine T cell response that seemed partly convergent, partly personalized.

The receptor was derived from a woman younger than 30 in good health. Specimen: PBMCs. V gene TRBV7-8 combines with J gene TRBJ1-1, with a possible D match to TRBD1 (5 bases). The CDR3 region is CASSLVDSNTEAFF. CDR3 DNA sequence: TGTGCCAGCAGCTTAGTTGACAGCAACACTGAAGCTTTCTTT. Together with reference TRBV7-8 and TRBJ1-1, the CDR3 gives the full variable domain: GAGVSQSPRYKVAKRGQDVALRCDPISGHVSLFWYQQALGQGPEFLTYFQNEAQLDKSGLPSDRFFAERPEGSVSTLKIQRTQQEDSAVYLCASSLVDSNTEAFFGQGTRLTVV.